This TCR beta chain was retrieved from a study of T cells in Graves' hyperthyroidism and ophthalmopathy (dated by TCRdb to the late 2010s). For the study in its entirety: Peripheral blood samples were taken at the time of initial diagnosis, prior to any treatment. To identify distinguishing TCR V-J signatures, a discovery cohort of some 100 patients was used, comprising 40 to 45 with Graves' ophthalmopathy and around 57 with stable Graves' hyperthyroidism. Prospective prediction of ophthalmopathy was tested in an independent validation cohort of approximately 19 hyperthyroidism patients and 15 to 17 patients who later progressed to ophthalmopathy. The 100 or so discovery patients were divided at random into training and test sets in a 7:3 ratio. The study also compared thyroid tissue and blood T-cell repertoires from a handful of Graves' hyperthyroidism patients. After blood sampling, hyperthyroidism patients were treated with methimazole at a starting dose of 30 mg daily, and ophthalmopathy patients were treated with high-dose intravenous methylprednisolone. According to the paper, TCR Vbeta CDR3 sequencing was carried out on 120 to 150 peripheral blood samples, which came from under 50 ophthalmopathy, 70 to 80 hyperthyroidism and roughly 17 progressor patients.

The TCR beta CDR3 regions were amplified from the RNA transcripts. A first-round RT-PCR of the TCR CDR3 used the HTBI primer set with the Qiagen OneStep RT-PCR kit. Libraries were constructed in a second round of multiplex PCR, after which size selection and purification were carried out. Paired-end sequencing of the libraries was performed with 100 bp reads on an Illumina HiSeq2000. The original pipeline was this. Raw data were processed with SOAPnuke, discarding reads with adapters, uncalled bases, mean Phred below 15, or no exact constant-primer or identifier match. High-quality paired reads were merged using COPE v1.2.5, and each unique nucleotide sequence was defined as a clonotype. MiTCR v1.1 was used to align clonotypes to the IMGT TRBV, TRBD and TRBJ reference segments. Analysis was restricted to V-J combinations with a frequency above 0.0001, which covered over 98% of repertoires. The TCS score was defined as F50 (clonal expansion) divided by E x V (chaos), with BLOSUM62-based TCRdist calculated between CDR3 peptides within each V-J. Welch's t-statistics and random forest reduced 450 to 600 V-J features to fewer than 15, which were used in a naive Bayes classifier (R e1071). TCRdb cleaned the public reads at Q25 with fastp, built clones with MiXCR and kept in-frame beta chains. For every CDR3 protein sequence, its rows merge into one entry that carries the most common genes and DNA. These V and J calls originate from TCRdb's pipeline instead of the authors' own analysis. This sample gives approximately 370,000 distinct CDR3 sequences in total; approximately 15% of them show up just once. In total, the top ten clones hold 30% to 35% of the sample.

Stable Graves' hyperthyroidism was defined as no progression to ophthalmopathy during 18 months of follow-up. Hyperthyroidism patients were newly diagnosed, had a disease duration of under 2 months, and were aged 18 to 65 years. The study excluded patients with uncontrolled infections, other autoimmune diseases, pregnancy or lactation. Diagnoses relied on clinical symptoms, serum thyroxine and TRAb, thyroid ultrasound and orbital computed tomography. PBMCs were isolated from 10 ml of fresh peripheral blood by Ficoll-Paque density gradient centrifugation. Total RNA was extracted using Trizol reagent, and RNA quality was assessed on an Agilent 2100 Bioanalyzer. Paper-wide results and their limitations: Ophthalmopathy was separated from stable hyperthyroidism by a 13 V-J signature model, with about 88% sensitivity and 81% to 82% specificity obtained in cross-validation and 80%/75% obtained in testing. No statistical method was used to set the sample size in advance, and investigators knew the group allocation. During validation, the model predicted progression to ophthalmopathy a median of approximately 6.5 months ahead of onset, with 70.59% sensitivity and about 75% specificity. Blood samples also contained most of the expanded thyroid clonotypes (frequency above 0.001), which suggests that blood repertoires may reflect thyroid immune responses.

In its sample, this clonotype was seen a few times. There is no known antigen for this receptor. Base qualities are not at hand, and no much larger clone is one base apart. Between the V and J ends, shortened by 7 bases and 5 bases respectively, the junction contains 16 bases. From the germline V gene, CDR1 is MDHEN and CDR2 is SYDVKM. Spanning cysteine to phenylalanine, the CDR3 consists of 14 amino acids. The sequence is cut down to CDR3 DNA, 42 bases in frame from base 1. The chain is encoded by TRBV28 joined to TRBJ2-3; the D gene is possibly TRBD1 or TRBD2, each agreeing over 6 bases. The receptor's source is a woman younger than 45 with Graves' hyperthyroidism. The sample was blood. The DNA sequence is as follows: TGTGCCAGCAAGGTGGGGGGCTTGATAGATACGCAGTATTTT. It specifies CASKVGGLIDTQYF.